This TCR beta chain was sequenced for a study of blood T cell repertoires in COVID-19. Participants' own reports of clinical history determined their cohort assignment. Generated by immunoSEQ multiplex PCR, the TCRdb table keeps only in-frame clones and is missing some. The sample holds a few hundred thousand clones; 70% to 90% are singletons and the top ten take approximately 6.6%. The sequencing sample was made of PBMCs or T cells enriched from blood (not recorded which). This TCR derives from a woman aged 45-65 years who had been exposed to COVID-19.

The CDR3 is CASSQGLRAEAFF. Here the CDR3 DNA reads TGTGCCAGCAGTCAGGGCCTCAGGGCTGAAGCTTTCTTT. V usage is TRBV12-3 or TRBV12-4 and J usage is TRBJ1-1; possible D gene TRBD1, 5 bases. Trimming removed 5 bases at V and 6 bases at J, with 13 bases between. This CDR3 is 13 amino acids long.